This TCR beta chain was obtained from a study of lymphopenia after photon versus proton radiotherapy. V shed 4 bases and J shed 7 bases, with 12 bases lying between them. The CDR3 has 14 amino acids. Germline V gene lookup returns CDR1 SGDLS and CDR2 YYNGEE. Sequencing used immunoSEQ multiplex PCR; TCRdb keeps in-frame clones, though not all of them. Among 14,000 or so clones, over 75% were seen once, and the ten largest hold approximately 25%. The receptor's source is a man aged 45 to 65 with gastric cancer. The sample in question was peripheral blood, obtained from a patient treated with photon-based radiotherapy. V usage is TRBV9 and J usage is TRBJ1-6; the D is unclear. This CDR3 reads CASSFRTENSPLHF. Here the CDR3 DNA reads TGTGCCAGCAGCTTCCGGACGGAGAATTCACCCCTCCACTTT. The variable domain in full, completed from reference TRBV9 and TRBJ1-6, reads DSGVTQTPKHLITATGQRVTLRCSPRSGDLSVYWYQQSLDQGLQFLIQYYNGEERAKGNILERFSAQQFPDLHSELNLSSLELGDSALYFCASSFRTENSPLHFGNGTRLTVT.